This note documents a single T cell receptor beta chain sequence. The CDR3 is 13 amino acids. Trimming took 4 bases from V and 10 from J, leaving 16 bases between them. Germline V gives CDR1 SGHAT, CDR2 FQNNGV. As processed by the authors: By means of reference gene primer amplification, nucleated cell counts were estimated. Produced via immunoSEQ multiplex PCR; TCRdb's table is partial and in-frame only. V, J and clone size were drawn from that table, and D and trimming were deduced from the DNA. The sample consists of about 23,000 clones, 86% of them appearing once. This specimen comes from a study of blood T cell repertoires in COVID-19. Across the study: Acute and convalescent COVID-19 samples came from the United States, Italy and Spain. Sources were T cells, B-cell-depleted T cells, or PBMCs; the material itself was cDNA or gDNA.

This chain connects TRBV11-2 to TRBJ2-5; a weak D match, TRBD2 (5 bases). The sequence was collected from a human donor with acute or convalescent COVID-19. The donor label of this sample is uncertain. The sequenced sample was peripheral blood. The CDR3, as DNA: TGTGCCAGCAGCTCGGACCACACGGGAATCCAGTACTTC. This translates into CASSSDHTGIQYF.